These T cell receptor beta chains were read from a single sample in a study of blood T cell repertoires in COVID-19. Profiled with immunoSEQ multiplex PCR; TCRdb holds only in-frame clones, not every one. Of about 310,000 clones in the sample, around 90% were seen once. Sequenced sample: PBMCs or T cells enriched from blood (not recorded which). The receptor source for this set is a man aged 60 to 69 who had recovered from COVID-19. CDR3s include the opening cysteine and the closing phenylalanine or tryptophan. The D gene is left open where the match is weak. Size values are once, few and many counts, or a class for expanded clones, and some rows have none.

d_gene | j_gene | abundance | len | v_gene | CDR3nt | CDR3aa
TRBD2 | TRBJ2-4 | - | 17 | TRBV28 | TGTGCCAGCAGTTTACGCGGGACTAGTGGGGCCAAAAACATTCAGTACTTC | CASSLRGTSGAKNIQYF
- | TRBJ1-1 | - | 11 | TRBV28 | TGTGCCAGCAGGAGCAACACTGAAGCTTTCTTT | CASRSNTEAFF
TRBD2 | TRBJ2-1 | - | 16 | TRBV7-9 | TGTGCCAGCAGTCCCGCTCTAGCGGTCTCAGACAATGAGCAGTTCTTC | CASSPALAVSDNEQFF
- | TRBJ1-3 | - | 15 | TRBV5-1 | TGCGCCAGCAGTCCGGACATAACGGGTGGAAACACCATATATTTT | CASSPDITGGNTIYF
TRBD1 | TRBJ2-7 | - | 14 | TRBV28 | TGTGCCAGCCTCGGGACAGGGGACTCCTACGAGCAGTACTTC | CASLGTGDSYEQYF
- | TRBJ1-1 | - | 13 | TRBV11-3 | TGTGCCAGCAGCGCCCGTTGGGGGGCTGAAGCTTTCTTT | CASSARWGAEAFF
- | TRBJ2-6 | few | 17 | TRBV9 | TGTGCCAGCAGCGTTTCCTTAACAGCCTCTGGGGCCAACGTCCTGACTTTC | CASSVSLTASGANVLTF
TRBD2 | TRBJ2-7 | - | 14 | TRBV28 | TGTGCCAGCAGTCTGACTAGCGGGAGCTACGAGCAGTACTTC | CASSLTSGSYEQYF
TRBD1 | TRBJ2-5 | - | 13 | TRBV25-1 | TGTGCCAGCAGAACAGGGGGCCGGGAGACCCAGTACTTC | CASRTGGRETQYF
TRBD2 | TRBJ2-1 | - | 17 | TRBV3-1/TRBV3-2 | TGTGCCAGCAGCCAAGATGGACTAGCAAGCTCCTACAATGAGCAGTTCTTC | CASSQDGLASSYNEQFF
- | TRBJ2-5 | - | 15 | TRBV5-1 | TGCGCCAGCAGCTTATCCGGAGGGCTCCAAGAGACCCAGTACTTC | CASSLSGGLQETQYF
- | TRBJ1-2 | - | 15 | TRBV19 | TGTGCCAGTAGATCGTCGGACAGCCGAAACTATGGCTACACCTTC | CASRSSDSRNYGYTF
TRBD1 | TRBJ2-5 | - | 14 | TRBV5-4 | TGTGCCAGCAGCGATACCACAGGGGGCGAGACCCAGTACTTC | CASSDTTGGETQYF
TRBD2 | TRBJ2-4 | - | 17 | TRBV18 | TGTGCCAGCTCACCCCTTGCTCGGACGGGAGGGAAAAACATTCAGTACTTC | CASSPLARTGGKNIQYF
TRBD1 | TRBJ2-5 | - | 14 | TRBV5-1 | TGCGCCAGCAGCCCGGGACAGACACAAGAGACCCAGTACTTC | CASSPGQTQETQYF
- | TRBJ2-1 | - | 16 | TRBV24-1 | TGTGCCACCAGTGATTTATTCGGGAGCTCCTACAATGAGCAGTTCTTC | CATSDLFGSSYNEQFF
TRBD1 | TRBJ1-2 | - | 14 | TRBV27 | TGTGCCAGCAGTTTTCGACAGGGTATCTATGGCTACACCTTC | CASSFRQGIYGYTF
TRBD2 | TRBJ2-7 | - | 15 | TRBV5-1 | TGCGCCAGCAGCTTGGGACTAGCGGCAGCCTACGAGCAGTACTTC | CASSLGLAAAYEQYF
TRBD1 | TRBJ2-1 | once | 15 | TRBV15 | TGTGCCACCACCATGGGACAGGGACTACTCAATGAGCAGTTCTTC | CATTMGQGLLNEQFF
- | TRBJ1-4 | - | 15 | TRBV9 | TGTGCCAGCAGCGTAGCCGGAGGTCGTAATGAAAAACTGTTTTTT | CASSVAGGRNEKLFF
- | TRBJ2-7 | - | 15 | TRBV7-7 | TGTGCTAGCAGCTTAGGGGTCGGGAGATCCTACGAGCAGTACTTC | CASSLGVGRSYEQYF
- | TRBJ2-1 | - | 14 | TRBV7-2 | TGTGCCAGCACCCACAGCGGCCTAGGCAATGAGCAGTTCTTC | CASTHSGLGNEQFF
- | TRBJ2-2 | - | 15 | TRBV6-5 | TGTGCCAGCAGCAACCCTGCGGGGGCGGCCGGGGAGCTGTTTTTT | CASSNPAGAAGELFF
- | TRBJ2-5 | - | 13 | TRBV29-1 | TGCAGCGTTGACACAGGGATCCAAGAGACCCAGTACTTC | CSVDTGIQETQYF
- | TRBJ1-2 | - | 15 | TRBV5-1 | TGCGCCAGCAGCCTCGGGACATCGCCGGACTATGGCTACACCTTC | CASSLGTSPDYGYTF